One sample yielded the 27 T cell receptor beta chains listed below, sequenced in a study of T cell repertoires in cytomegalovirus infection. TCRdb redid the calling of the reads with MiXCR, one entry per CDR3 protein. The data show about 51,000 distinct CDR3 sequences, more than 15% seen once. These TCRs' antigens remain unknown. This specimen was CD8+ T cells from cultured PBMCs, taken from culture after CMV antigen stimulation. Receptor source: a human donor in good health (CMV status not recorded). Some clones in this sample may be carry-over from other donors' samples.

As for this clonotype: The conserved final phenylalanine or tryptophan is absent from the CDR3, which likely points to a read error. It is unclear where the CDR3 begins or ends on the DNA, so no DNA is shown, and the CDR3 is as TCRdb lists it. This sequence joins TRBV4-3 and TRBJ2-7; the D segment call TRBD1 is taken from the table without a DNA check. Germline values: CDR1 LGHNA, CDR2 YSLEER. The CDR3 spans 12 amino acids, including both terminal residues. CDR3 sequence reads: CASSPLRWDTIS.

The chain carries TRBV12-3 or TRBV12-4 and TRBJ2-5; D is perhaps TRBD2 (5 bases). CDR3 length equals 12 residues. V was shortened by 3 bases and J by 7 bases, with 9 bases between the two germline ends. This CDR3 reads CASSLEVGTQYF. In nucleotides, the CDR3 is TGTGCCAGCAGTTTGGAGGTGGGGACCCAGTACTTC.

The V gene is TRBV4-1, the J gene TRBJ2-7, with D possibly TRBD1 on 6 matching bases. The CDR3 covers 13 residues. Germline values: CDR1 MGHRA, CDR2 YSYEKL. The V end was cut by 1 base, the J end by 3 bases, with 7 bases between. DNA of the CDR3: TGCGCCAGCAGCCAAGTACAGGGCTACGAGCAGTACTTC. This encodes CASSQVQGYEQYF.

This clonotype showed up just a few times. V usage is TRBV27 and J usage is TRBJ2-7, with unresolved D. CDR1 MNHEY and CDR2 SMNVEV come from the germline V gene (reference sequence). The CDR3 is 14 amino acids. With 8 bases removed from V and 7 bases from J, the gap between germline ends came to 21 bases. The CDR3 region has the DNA TGTGCCAGCGGCCCCCAGGTGCGCCTGGAAGAGCAGTACTTC. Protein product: CASGPQVRLEEQYF.

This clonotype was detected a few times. CDR3 sequence: CASSSEEVSAQYF. DNA for the CDR3: TGTGCCAGCAGCAGTGAGGAAGTCTCGGCCCAGTACTTC. J is TRBJ2-5 and V is TRBV7-6; D is unclear. Trimming left V 5 bases short and J 9 bases short, with 16 bases between. The CDR3 runs to 13 residues. Germline lookup yields CDR1 SGHVS and CDR2 FNYEAQ.

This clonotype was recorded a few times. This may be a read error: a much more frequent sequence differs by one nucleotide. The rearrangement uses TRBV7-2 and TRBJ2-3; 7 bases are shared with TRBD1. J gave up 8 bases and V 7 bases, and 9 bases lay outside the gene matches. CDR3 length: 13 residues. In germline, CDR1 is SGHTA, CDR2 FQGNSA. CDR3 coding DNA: TGTGCCAGCAACCCGGGGACAGAGCCTACGCAGTATTTT. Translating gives CASNPGTEPTQYF.

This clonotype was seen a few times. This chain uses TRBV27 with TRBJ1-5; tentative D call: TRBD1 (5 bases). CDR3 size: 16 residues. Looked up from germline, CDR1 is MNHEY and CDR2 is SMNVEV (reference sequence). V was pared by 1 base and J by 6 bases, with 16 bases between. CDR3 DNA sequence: TGTGCCAGCAGTTTATGGGCAGGGCCACCAGCTCAGCCCCAGCATTTT. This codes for CASSLWAGPPAQPQHF.

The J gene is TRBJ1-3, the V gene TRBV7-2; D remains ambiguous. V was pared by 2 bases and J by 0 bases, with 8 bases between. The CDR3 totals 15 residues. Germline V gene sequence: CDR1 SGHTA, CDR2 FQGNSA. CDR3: CASSLSKSSGNTIYF. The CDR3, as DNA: TGTGCCAGCAGCTTATCCAAGAGCTCTGGAAACACCATATATTTT.

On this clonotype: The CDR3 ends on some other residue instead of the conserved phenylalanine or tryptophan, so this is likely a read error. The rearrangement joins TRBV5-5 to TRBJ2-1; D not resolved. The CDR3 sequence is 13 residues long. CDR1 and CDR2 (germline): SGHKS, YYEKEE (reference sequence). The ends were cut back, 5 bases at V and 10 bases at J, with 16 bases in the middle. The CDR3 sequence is CASRVGLRQEQFS. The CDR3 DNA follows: TGTGCCAGCAGAGTAGGGTTGCGGCAGGAGCAGTTCTCC.

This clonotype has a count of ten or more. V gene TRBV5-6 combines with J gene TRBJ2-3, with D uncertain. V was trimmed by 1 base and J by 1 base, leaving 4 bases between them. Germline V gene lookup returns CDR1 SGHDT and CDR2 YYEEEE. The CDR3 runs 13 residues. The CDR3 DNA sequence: TGTGCCAGCAGCTTGTCTGGCACAGATACGCAGTATTTT. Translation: CASSLSGTDTQYF.

This CDR3 is CASNSPTQGRYGYTF. The CDR3 region has the DNA TGTGCCAGCAACTCACCAACGCAGGGGCGTTATGGCTACACCTTC. The chain links TRBV28 to TRBJ1-2; tentative D call: TRBD1 (6 bases). Between the trimmed V and J ends, which lost 7 bases and 5 bases, there was a span of 20 bases. Germline V gives CDR1 MDHEN, CDR2 SYDVKM. The CDR3 loop spans 15 amino acids.

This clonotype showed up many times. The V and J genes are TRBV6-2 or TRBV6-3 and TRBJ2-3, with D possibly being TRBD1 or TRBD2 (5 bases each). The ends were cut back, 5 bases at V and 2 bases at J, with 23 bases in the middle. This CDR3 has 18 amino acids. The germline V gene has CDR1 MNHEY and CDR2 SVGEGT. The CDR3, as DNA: TGTGCCAGCAGTCCCTCAAGAGCCGGGGCTCCTAACACAGATACGCAGTATTTT. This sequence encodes CASSPSRAGAPNTDTQYF.

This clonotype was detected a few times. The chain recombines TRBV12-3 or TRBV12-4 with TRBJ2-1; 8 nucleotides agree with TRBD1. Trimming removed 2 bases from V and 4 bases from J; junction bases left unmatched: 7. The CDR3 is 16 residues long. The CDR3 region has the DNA TGTGCCAGCAGTTTATCGGACAGGGAACCTTACAATGAGCAGTTCTTC. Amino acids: CASSLSDREPYNEQFF.

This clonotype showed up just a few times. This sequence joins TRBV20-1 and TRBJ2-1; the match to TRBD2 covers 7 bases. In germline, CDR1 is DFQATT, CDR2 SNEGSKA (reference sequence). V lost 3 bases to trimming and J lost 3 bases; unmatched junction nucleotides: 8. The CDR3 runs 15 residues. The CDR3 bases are TGCAGTGCTAGTTGGCGCCTAGCGGACTACAATGAGCAGTTCTTC. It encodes CSASWRLADYNEQFF.

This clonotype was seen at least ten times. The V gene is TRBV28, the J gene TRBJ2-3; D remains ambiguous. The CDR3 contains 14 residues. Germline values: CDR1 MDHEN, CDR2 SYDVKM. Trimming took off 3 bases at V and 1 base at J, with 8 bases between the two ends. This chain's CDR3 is CASSFLSGTDTQYF. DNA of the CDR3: TGTGCCAGCAGTTTCCTATCTGGCACAGATACGCAGTATTTT.

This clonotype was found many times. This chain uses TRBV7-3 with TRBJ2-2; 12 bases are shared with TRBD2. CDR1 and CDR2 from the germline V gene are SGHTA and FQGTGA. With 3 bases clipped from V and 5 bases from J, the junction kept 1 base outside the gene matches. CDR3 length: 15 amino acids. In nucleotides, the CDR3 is TGTGCCAGCAGCTTTCTAGCGGGAGGGACCGGGGAGCTGTTTTTT. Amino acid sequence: CASSFLAGGTGELFF.

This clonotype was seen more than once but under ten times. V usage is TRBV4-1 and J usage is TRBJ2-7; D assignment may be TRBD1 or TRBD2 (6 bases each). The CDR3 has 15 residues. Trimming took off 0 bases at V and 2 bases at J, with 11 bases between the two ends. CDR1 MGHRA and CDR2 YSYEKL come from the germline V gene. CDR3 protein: CASSQEGGPTYEQYF. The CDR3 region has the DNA TGCGCCAGCAGCCAAGAGGGGGGCCCCACCTACGAGCAGTACTTC.

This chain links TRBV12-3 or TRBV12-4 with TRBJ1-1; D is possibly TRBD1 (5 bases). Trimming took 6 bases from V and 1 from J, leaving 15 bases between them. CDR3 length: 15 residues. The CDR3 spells CASRLAGTANTEAFF. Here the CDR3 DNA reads TGTGCCAGCAGGCTCGCCGGGACGGCGAACACTGAAGCTTTCTTT.

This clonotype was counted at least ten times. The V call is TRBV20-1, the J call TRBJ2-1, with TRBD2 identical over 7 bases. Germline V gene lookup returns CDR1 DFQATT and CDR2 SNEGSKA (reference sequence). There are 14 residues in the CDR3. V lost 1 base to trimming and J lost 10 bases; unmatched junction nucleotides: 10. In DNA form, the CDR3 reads TGCAGTGCTAGAGGGCTATCCGGGGGGAGCGAGCAGTTCTTC. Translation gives CSARGLSGGSEQFF.

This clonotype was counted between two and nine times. The CDR3 loop is CASSLGSGVYSYNSPLHF. The CDR3 DNA reads TGTGCCAGCAGTTTAGGTTCAGGAGTGTACTCCTATAATTCACCCCTCCACTTT. V is TRBV27 and J is TRBJ1-6; D ambiguous. Germline CDR1 MNHEY, CDR2 SMNVEV (reference sequence). The CDR3 extends over 18 amino acids. V lost 2 bases and J 0 bases, leaving 14 bases between the germline ends.

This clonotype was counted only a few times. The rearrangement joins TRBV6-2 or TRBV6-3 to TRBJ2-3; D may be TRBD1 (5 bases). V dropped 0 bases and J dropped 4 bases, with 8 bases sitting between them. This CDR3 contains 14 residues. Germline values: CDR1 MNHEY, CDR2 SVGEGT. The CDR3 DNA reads TGTGCCAGCAGTTACTCCCAGGGCCCAGATACGCAGTATTTT. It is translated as CASSYSQGPDTQYF.

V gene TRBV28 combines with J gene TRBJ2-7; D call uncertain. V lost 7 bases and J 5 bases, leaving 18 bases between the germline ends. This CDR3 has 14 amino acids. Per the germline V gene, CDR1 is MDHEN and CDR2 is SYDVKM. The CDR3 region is CASTPFSLGNEQYF. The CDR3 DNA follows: TGTGCCAGCACCCCCTTCAGCCTGGGGAACGAGCAGTACTTC.

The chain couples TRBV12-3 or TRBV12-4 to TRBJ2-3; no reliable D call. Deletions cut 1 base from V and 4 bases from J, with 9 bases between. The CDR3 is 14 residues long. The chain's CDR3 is CASSLVLGADTQYF. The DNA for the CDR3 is TGTGCCAGCAGTTTAGTGTTGGGCGCAGATACGCAGTATTTT.

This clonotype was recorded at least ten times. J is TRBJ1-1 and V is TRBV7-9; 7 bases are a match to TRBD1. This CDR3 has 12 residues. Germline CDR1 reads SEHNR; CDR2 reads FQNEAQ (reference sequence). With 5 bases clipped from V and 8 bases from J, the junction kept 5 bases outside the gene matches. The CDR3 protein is CASSPDRREAFF. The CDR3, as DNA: TGTGCCAGCAGCCCGGACAGGAGAGAAGCTTTCTTT.

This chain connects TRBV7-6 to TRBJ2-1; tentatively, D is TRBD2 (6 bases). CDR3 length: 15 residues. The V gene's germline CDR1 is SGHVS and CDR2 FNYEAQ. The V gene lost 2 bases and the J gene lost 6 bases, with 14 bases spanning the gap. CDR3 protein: CASSLRLADPNEQFF. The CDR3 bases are TGTGCCAGCAGCTTACGATTAGCGGACCCCAATGAGCAGTTCTTC.

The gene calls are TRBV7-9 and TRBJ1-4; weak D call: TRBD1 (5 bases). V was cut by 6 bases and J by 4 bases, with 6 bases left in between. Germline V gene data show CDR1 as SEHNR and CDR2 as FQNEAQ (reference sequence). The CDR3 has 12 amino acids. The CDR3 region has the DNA TGTGCCAGCAGGGGGGGTAATGAAAAACTGTTTTTT. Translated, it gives CASRGGNEKLFF.

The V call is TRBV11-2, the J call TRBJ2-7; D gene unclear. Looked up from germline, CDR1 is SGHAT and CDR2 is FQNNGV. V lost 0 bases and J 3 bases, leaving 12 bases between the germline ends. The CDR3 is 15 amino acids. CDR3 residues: CASSLEAGPNYEQYF. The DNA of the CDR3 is TGTGCCAGCAGCTTAGAGGCAGGCCCCAACTACGAGCAGTACTTC.